Listed below are T cell receptor beta chains from one sample, sequenced in a study of radiation and T cells in renal cell carcinoma. This table comes from immunoSEQ multiplex PCR, and its TCRdb copy is limited to in-frame clones, with some not included. The top ten clones hold 1.5% to 2% of a sample with 120,000 or so clones, more than 80% of them seen once. The sequences come from blood, collected from a patient whose treatment included radiotherapy and nephrectomy. The receptors stem from a woman in her sixties or seventies with renal cell carcinoma. The CDR3 runs from the conserved cysteine through the conserved F or W. D genes are given only for firm matches. Rows give clone size only sometimes, using once, few, many, or a class for an expanded clone.

>TRBJ1-2|.|TRBV6-5|.
CASSYLGDYTF
TGTGCCAGCAGCTACTTGGGAGACTACACCTTC
>TRBJ2-1|once|TRBV19|TRBD2
CASSFQLPGLAGGNEQFF
TGTGCCAGTAGTTTCCAGTTACCGGGACTAGCGGGAGGGAATGAGCAGTTCTTC
>TRBJ2-2|.|TRBV4-2|TRBD2
CASSQDAQLALPLNTGELFF
TGTGCCAGCAGCCAAGACGCGCAACTAGCGCTCCCCCTCAACACCGGGGAGCTGTTTTTT
>TRBJ2-5|.|TRBV9|.
CASSEGPQETQYF
TGTGCCAGCAGCGAGGGGCCTCAAGAGACCCAGTACTTC
>TRBJ1-2|.|TRBV19|.
CASNSGNGGFYRGYTF
TGTGCCAGTAATTCGGGAAACGGCGGCTTTTATCGGGGCTACACCTTC
>TRBJ2-6|.|TRBV10-1|.
CASGSSGANVLTF
TGCGCCAGCGGTAGCTCTGGGGCCAACGTCCTGACTTTC
>TRBJ2-7|many|TRBV28|TRBD1
CASSSTGQGYEQYF
TGTGCCAGCAGTTCCACGGGACAGGGTTACGAGCAGTACTTC
>TRBJ2-7|.|TRBV28|.
CASSRNRYEQYF
TGTGCCAGCAGTCGGAATCGGTACGAGCAGTACTTC
>TRBJ2-3|.|TRBV10-1|TRBD2
CASSDVIAGTQYF
TGCGCCAGTAGTGATGTTATAGCGGGCACGCAGTATTTT
>TRBJ2-3|.|TRBV5-4|.
CASSGRPAEDTQYF
TGTGCCAGCAGCGGGCGGCCTGCAGAAGATACGCAGTATTTT
>TRBJ1-5|.|TRBV7-6|.
CASSTGPGQGVGQPQHF
TGTGCCAGCAGCACCGGGCCAGGCCAAGGTGTCGGCCAGCCCCAGCATTTT
>TRBJ2-2|.|TRBV6-5|.
CASSRETGELFF
TGTGCCAGCTCACGGGAAACCGGGGAGCTGTTTTTT